A single sample is the source of the 20 T cell receptor beta chains below, sequenced in a study of blood T cell repertoires in COVID-19. The method was immunoSEQ multiplex PCR; TCRdb's version includes in-frame clones alone and lacks a portion of them. The sample gives around 170,000 clones, roughly 83% of which show up once; more than 1.5% is in the top ten. Sequenced: peripheral blood. These receptors were obtained from a human donor in a cohort sampled during active COVID-19.

The chain carries TRBV5-4 and TRBJ2-7; maybe TRBD2 (5 bases). CDR3 length equals 15 residues. V shed 1 base and J shed 1 base, with 12 bases lying between them. Germline V gene lookup returns CDR1 SGHNT and CDR2 YYREEE (reference sequence). CDR3 protein: CASSLSSRLSYEQYF. The CDR3 DNA is TGTGCCAGCAGCTTGTCTAGCCGCCTTTCCTACGAGCAGTACTTC.

The chain carries TRBV7-9 and TRBJ2-7, with 11 bases identical to TRBD1. The J segment lost 4 bases and the V segment lost 4 bases, leaving 6 bases of the junction unmatched. In germline, CDR1 is SEHNR, CDR2 FQNEAQ (reference sequence). This CDR3 is 15 amino acids long. The CDR3: CASSSPGTGGYEQYF. In DNA, the CDR3 is TGTGCCAGCAGCTCCCCCGGGACAGGGGGTTACGAGCAGTACTTC.

The chain couples TRBV7-9 to TRBJ2-3; unclear D gene. Per the germline V gene, CDR1 is SEHNR and CDR2 is FQNEAQ (reference sequence). Trimming left V 5 bases short and J 2 bases short, with 8 bases between. The CDR3 loop spans 13 amino acids. CDR3 in DNA: TGTGCCAGCAGCCCACTTGACACAGATACGCAGTATTTT. This translates into CASSPLDTDTQYF.

This clone was seen only a few times. The chain is built from TRBV3-1 (or the pseudogene TRBV3-2) and TRBJ2-7; D gene unclear. V was shortened by 1 base and J by 1 base, with 8 bases between the two germline ends. The germline V gene encodes CDR1 LGHDT and CDR2 YNNKEL (reference sequence). The CDR3 extends over 14 amino acids. CDR3 in DNA: TGTGCCAGCAGCCAAGTTTTCGGGTCCTACGAGCAGTACTTC. Translation: CASSQVFGSYEQYF.

The chain combines TRBV7-9 with TRBJ1-2; TRBD1 matches 8 bases. Germline-derived CDR1 and CDR2 are SEHNR and FQNEAQ (reference sequence). CDR3 length: 16 amino acids. V was pared by 5 bases and J by 8 bases, with 16 bases of the junction left unmatched. CDR3 residues: CASSPRGDRHIGGYTF. CDR3 DNA: TGTGCCAGCAGCCCCAGGGGGGACAGGCATATTGGGGGCTACACCTTC. Using reference TRBV7-9 and TRBJ1-2 for the parts outside the CDR3, the full variable domain is DTGVSQNPRHKITKRGQNVTFRCDPISEHNRLYWYRQTLGQGPEFLTYFQNEAQLEKSRLLSDRFSAERPKGSFSTLEIQRTEQGDSAMYLCASSPRGDRHIGGYTFGSGTRLTVV.

The chain carries TRBV18 and TRBJ1-1, with a possible D match to TRBD1 (6 bases). V was shortened by 6 bases and J by 1 base, with 15 bases between the two germline ends. The CDR3 has 15 amino acids. Germline V gives CDR1 KGHSH, CDR2 LQKENI. The CDR3 coding sequence is TGTGCCAGCTCGAATGGGGGCGGTAAGAACACTGAAGCTTTCTTT. Its protein product is CASSNGGGKNTEAFF.

The chain couples TRBV5-6 to TRBJ2-2; a weak D match, TRBD1 (5 bases). Trimming took 8 bases from V and 0 from J, leaving 23 bases between them. The CDR3 is 18 residues long. The germline V gene has CDR1 SGHDT and CDR2 YYEEEE. The CDR3 protein is CASTTLLSGHSNTGELFF. CDR3 sequence (DNA): TGTGCCAGTACTACCCTCTTATCCGGACATTCGAACACCGGGGAGCTGTTTTTT.

The chain carries TRBV12-5 and TRBJ1-2, with a weak D call TRBD1 (6 bases). Trimming took 7 bases from V and 0 from J, leaving 15 bases between them. Per germline, CDR1 LGHNT and CDR2 FRNRAP. The CDR3 has 15 residues. CDR3 loop: CASALRGGANYGYTF. Written as DNA, the CDR3 is TGTGCTAGTGCCCTCCGAGGGGGAGCTAACTATGGCTACACCTTC.

The gene calls are TRBV3-1 (or the pseudogene TRBV3-2) and TRBJ1-6; TRBD1 matches 7 bases. The CDR3 length is 14 residues. The junction had 3 bases not matched to a gene; V was cut back by 7 bases and J by 3 bases. From germline, CDR1 is LGHDT and CDR2 YNNKEL (reference sequence). The CDR3 region is CASTRDSYNSPLHF. DNA for the CDR3: TGTGCCAGCACCCGGGACAGCTATAATTCACCCCTCCACTTT.

CDR3 sequence (DNA): TGTGCCAGCAGCTCCCCGACTAGCGGGAGGTCCGCAATGACAGATACGCAGTATTTT. Its protein is CASSSPTSGRSAMTDTQYF. This rearrangement joins TRBV5-6 to TRBJ2-3; 13 positions match TRBD2. Per germline, CDR1 SGHDT and CDR2 YYEEEE. Trimming at V came to 3 bases and at J to 3 bases, leaving 13 bases not matched to a gene. The CDR3 totals 19 residues.

V is TRBV3-1 (or the pseudogene TRBV3-2) and J is TRBJ2-2; no clear D. The CDR3 covers 15 residues. The germline V and J ends were trimmed by 4 bases and 1 base, with 10 bases remaining between them. Germline CDR1 and CDR2: LGHDT and YNNKEL (reference sequence). The DNA for the CDR3 is TGTGCCAGCAGCCCTTCGAGGAAGAACACCGGGGAGCTGTTTTTT. Translated, it gives CASSPSRKNTGELFF.

The chain has TRBV3-1 (or the pseudogene TRBV3-2) and TRBJ1-2; TRBD1 matches 7 bases. Germline V gene sequence: CDR1 LGHDT, CDR2 YNNKEL (reference sequence). J gave up 7 bases and V 0 bases, and 5 bases lay outside the gene matches. This CDR3 contains 14 residues. The CDR3 nucleotides read TGTGCCAGCAGCCAAGAGGACAGGAGCAGTGGCTACACCTTC. Protein: CASSQEDRSSGYTF.

CDR3 nucleotide sequence: TGTGCCAGCAGCTTAGAAGCTAGCGGGAGCGACAATGAGCAGTTCTTC. Translating it yields CASSLEASGSDNEQFF. The V gene is TRBV7-6, the J gene TRBJ2-1; 10 bases fit TRBD2. V dropped 1 base and J dropped 5; count of bases not matched to a gene: 5. This CDR3 is built from 16 residues. In germline, CDR1 is SGHVS, CDR2 FNYEAQ.

This chain joins TRBV10-3 and TRBJ2-1, with D maybe TRBD1 (5 bases). Trimming removed 3 bases from V and 6 bases from J, with 9 bases in between. The CDR3 is made up of 13 amino acids. Germline V gives CDR1 ENHRY, CDR2 SYGVKD. CDR3 residues: CAISDFRANEQFF. The DNA of the CDR3 is TGTGCCATCAGTGACTTCAGGGCCAATGAGCAGTTCTTC.

V and J are TRBV6-2 or TRBV6-3 and TRBJ2-7, with TRBD2 identical over 7 bases. After removal of 2 bases from V and 2 bases from J, the junction contained 0 bases not matched to a gene. Germline-derived CDR1 and CDR2 are MNHEY and SVGEGT. This CDR3 spans 13 amino acids. CDR3 sequence reads: CASSYLAAYEQYF. For the CDR3, the DNA is TGTGCCAGCAGTTACCTAGCGGCCTACGAGCAGTACTTC.

Of note for this clone: This may stem from a read error, because a much larger clone lies one nucleotide away. The chain links TRBV4-2 to TRBJ2-7; TRBD2 matches at 11 bases. The ends lost 4 bases at V and 0 bases at J; junction bases unmatched: 2. The germline CDR1 and CDR2 sequences are LGHNA and YNFKEQ. The length of the CDR3 is 15 residues. In nucleotides, the CDR3 is TGTGCCAGCAGCCCGGGGACTAGCGGCTCCTACGAGCAGTACTTC. It specifies CASSPGTSGSYEQYF.

V usage is TRBV4-1 and J usage is TRBJ2-1; TRBD2 matches 12 bases. With 1 base clipped from V and 0 bases from J, the junction kept 1 base outside the gene matches. The CDR3 sequence is 17 residues long. Per the germline V gene, CDR1 is MGHRA and CDR2 is YSYEKL. Here the CDR3 DNA reads TGCGCCAGCAGCCAAGGACTAGCGGGGGTCTCCTACAATGAGCAGTTCTTC. It is translated as CASSQGLAGVSYNEQFF.

V and J are TRBV7-9 and TRBJ2-3, with D perhaps TRBD2 (6 bases). The CDR3 contains 14 residues. Trimming removed 2 bases at V and 3 bases at J, with 9 bases between. Germline values: CDR1 SEHNR, CDR2 FQNEAQ (reference sequence). CDR3 nucleotide sequence: TGTGCCAGCAGCTTACGGCGGGAAACAGATACGCAGTATTTT. Translated, it gives CASSLRRETDTQYF. Using reference TRBV7-9 and TRBJ2-3 for the parts outside the CDR3, the full variable domain is DTGVSQNPRHKITKRGQNVTFRCDPISEHNRLYWYRQTLGQGPEFLTYFQNEAQLEKSRLLSDRFSAERPKGSFSTLEIQRTEQGDSAMYLCASSLRRETDTQYFGPGTRLTVL.

The V and J genes are TRBV3-1 (or the pseudogene TRBV3-2) and TRBJ2-1; maybe TRBD1 (5 bases). V was cut by 1 base and J by 10 bases, with 5 bases left in between. The CDR3 length is 11 residues. CDR1 and CDR2 from the germline V gene are LGHDT and YNNKEL (reference sequence). This chain's CDR3 is CASSQAGEQFF. The CDR3 DNA is TGTGCCAGCAGCCAAGCAGGGGAGCAGTTCTTC.

The V call is TRBV28, the J call TRBJ2-7, with 9 bases that match TRBD2. Trimming removed 7 bases from V and 1 base from J; junction bases left unmatched: 8. The CDR3 contains 15 residues. Per the germline V gene, CDR1 is MDHEN and CDR2 is SYDVKM. DNA of the CDR3: TGTGCCAGCACCTTTAGCGGGAGTAAGTCCTACGAGCAGTACTTC. As protein: CASTFSGSKSYEQYF.